This TCR beta chain was sequenced for a study of OX40 agonist ivuxolimab in advanced cancers. About the study: Recorded diagnoses for dose-escalation patients were hepatocellular carcinoma, melanoma, renal cell or head and neck cancer.

Concerning this clone: The antigen remains unidentified.

The study's findings and limits: Clonal expansion by week 6 occurred in CD4+ and CD8+ blood T cells (at 0.1 to 3.0 mg/kg).

Method: immunoSEQ multiplex PCR; TCRdb's copy keeps in-frame clones and lacks some. The sample shows about 23,000 clones, roughly three quarters of them seen only once. With autoimmune disease history or systemic immunosuppression, patients were excluded. J gave up 1 base and V 5 bases, and 15 bases lay outside the gene matches. Germline V gene sequence: CDR1 SGHAT, CDR2 FQNNGV. The CDR3 contains 19 residues. The rearrangement joins TRBV11-2 to TRBJ2-5, with 11 bases aligning to TRBD2. The clonotype originates from an adult with an advanced solid tumor such as melanoma, head and neck, liver or kidney cancer. Sample: CD4+ or CD8+ T cells sorted from blood, taken in a trial of the OX40 agonist ivuxolimab. The CDR3: CASSTRARLAGGLQETQYF. The CDR3 DNA reads as TGTGCCAGCAGCACCCGGGCCCGGCTAGCGGGAGGCCTCCAAGAGACCCAGTACTTC.